Reported below is one T cell receptor beta chain. Sequenced by immunoSEQ multiplex PCR; TCRdb stores in-frame clones only, minus some. Seen here are some 150,000 clones, roughly 87% observed once, and the top ten hold 13%. This specimen comes from a study of radiation and T cells in renal cell carcinoma. This CDR3 has 16 residues. Time point denoted: blood 2 weeks post-SBRT. Treatment here: 15 Gy SBRT to primary tumor, nephrectomy 4 weeks later. After SBRT, blood was collected at 2 and 4 weeks, plus baseline. The starting material was blood, obtained from a patient whose treatment included radiotherapy and nephrectomy. The chain is built from TRBV21-1 and TRBJ1-3; TRBD1, as called in the table, went unchecked against the DNA. TRBV21-1 represents a pseudogene. This sequence was found in a woman in her forties or fifties with renal cell carcinoma. The CDR3 DNA is TGTGCCAGCACTCTTGGACGACAGGGACCTGGAAACACCATATATTTT. It translates to CASTLGRQGPGNTIYF.